The 18 T cell receptor beta chains below come from one sample, sequenced in a study of read filtering for tumor transcriptome and immune sequencing. Molecular barcoded adaptors covering alpha/delta and beta/gamma chains were used on approximately 400 ng RNA. TCRdb reanalysed the reads using MiXCR and keeps one entry per CDR3 protein. Here the sample spans 5,000 or so distinct CDR3 sequences, just over 20% being singletons. Sequenced: a population of CD138-negative cells sorted from bone marrow. The receptors here all came from a donor aged 40 or older with multiple myeloma.

In the case of this clonotype: A far larger clone differs by one base, so this is likely a read error. The chain uses TRBV6-5 and TRBJ2-7; D is perhaps TRBD1 or TRBD2 (5 bases each). V was cut by 4 bases and J by 3 bases, with 10 bases left in between. In germline, CDR1 is MNHEY, CDR2 SVGAGI. The CDR3 has 13 amino acids. The CDR3 is CASSSGLHYEQYF. The CDR3 DNA follows: TGTGCCAGCAGTTCGGGGCTGCACTACGAGCAGTACTTC.

The rearrangement uses TRBV4-1 and TRBJ2-7; 9 nucleotides match TRBD1. Germline CDR1 MGHRA, CDR2 YSYEKL. The CDR3 consists of 14 residues. With 7 bases clipped from V and 3 bases from J, the junction kept 7 bases outside the gene matches. CDR3 residues: CASTPGQGNYEQYF. CDR3 nucleotide sequence: TGCGCCAGCACTCCGGGACAGGGAAACTACGAGCAGTACTTC.

A word on this clonotype: A single base is all that separates this from a far larger clone, so a read error is likely. The CDR3, as DNA: TGTGCCAGCAGCTTGGAGTTGGGTTCCTACGAGCAGTTCTTC. It specifies CASSLELGSYEQFF. The chain uses TRBV5-4 and TRBJ2-1; no definite D call. CDR1 is SGHNT and CDR2 is YYREEE in the germline V gene (reference sequence). The V end was cut by 0 bases, the J end by 10 bases, with 14 bases between. There are 14 residues in the CDR3. The whole variable domain, remainder taken from reference TRBV5-4 and TRBJ2-1, is ETGVTQSPTHLIKTRGQQVTLRCSSQSGHNTVSWYQQALGQGPQFIFQYYREEENGRGNFPPRFSGLQFPNYSSELNVNALELDDSALYLCASSLELGSYEQFFGPGTRLTVL.

This clonotype was recorded at least ten times. This chain joins TRBV3-1 and TRBJ2-5; D is perhaps TRBD2 (5 bases). V lost 0 bases and J lost 7, with 15 bases in between. The CDR3 contains 15 residues. From germline, CDR1 is LGHDT and CDR2 YNNKEL (reference sequence). As DNA, the CDR3 is TGTGCCAGCAGCCAAGATAGACCGGACGAGGGGACCCAGTACTTC. Protein product: CASSQDRPDEGTQYF.

By share, this clonotype ranks as large. This chain uses TRBV7-9 with TRBJ2-1; 7 bases match TRBD1. The germline V gene has CDR1 SEHNR and CDR2 FQNEAQ (reference sequence). The CDR3 has 15 amino acids. J gave up 4 bases and V 4 bases, and 7 bases lay outside the gene matches. CDR3 amino acids: CASSSTGIRYNEQFF. The DNA of the CDR3 is TGTGCCAGCAGCTCGACAGGGATTCGTTACAATGAGCAGTTCTTC.

By its share, this clonotype is large (0.1 to 1%). The V and J genes are TRBV11-2 and TRBJ2-1; no definite D call. With 1 base removed from V and 10 bases from J, the gap between germline ends came to 17 bases. Germline V gives CDR1 SGHAT, CDR2 FQNNGV. CDR3 length: 15 residues. The CDR3 DNA sequence: TGTGCCAGCAGCTTAGGGGGTTCCGGTAGCAGGGAGCAGTTCTTC. Translated, it gives CASSLGGSGSREQFF.

This clonotype is categorized as medium-sized. V is TRBV5-1 and J is TRBJ2-2; D call uncertain. Looked up from germline, CDR1 is SGHRS and CDR2 is YFSETQ. Trimming left V 3 bases short and J 7 bases short, with 10 bases between. The CDR3 extends over 13 amino acids. The CDR3 is CASSSRFFGELFF. The CDR3 DNA reads TGCGCCAGCAGCTCCAGGTTTTTCGGGGAGCTGTTTTTT.

Relative to its sample, this clonotype is medium-sized. The rearrangement joins TRBV7-8 to TRBJ2-1; D is ambiguous. V dropped 1 base and J dropped 7 bases, with 17 bases sitting between them. The CDR3 contains 16 residues. The germline V gene has CDR1 SGHVS and CDR2 FQNEAQ. The CDR3 sequence: CASSLGSPELVNEQFF. The CDR3 region has the DNA TGTGCCAGCAGCTTAGGTAGTCCTGAGCTGGTTAATGAGCAGTTCTTC.

This clonotype is medium-sized within its sample. The J gene is TRBJ2-7, the V gene TRBV4-1, with unresolved D. The CDR3 covers 13 residues. Trimming took 4 bases from V and 5 from J, leaving 12 bases between them. Per germline, CDR1 MGHRA and CDR2 YSYEKL. The CDR3 DNA follows: TGCGCCAGCAGCCCTTCCCCACTGGACGAGCAGTACTTC. Translating gives CASSPSPLDEQYF.

This clonotype is medium-sized (0.01 to 0.1%) in the sample. The V gene is TRBV6-2 or TRBV6-3, the J gene TRBJ2-1; tentatively, D is TRBD2 (5 bases). This CDR3 is built from 17 residues. Trimming took off 6 bases at V and 9 bases at J, with 27 bases between the two ends. Germline values: CDR1 MNHEY, CDR2 SVGEGT. The CDR3: CASRAARLAGRMGEQFF. The CDR3 nucleotides are TGTGCCAGCAGAGCAGCCCGCCTAGCCGGCCGAATGGGTGAGCAGTTCTTC.

This clonotype was counted at least ten times. The chain has TRBV6-2 or TRBV6-3 and TRBJ2-5; 7 nucleotides line up with TRBD2. The ends lost 11 bases at V and 1 base at J; junction bases unmatched: 4. The length of the CDR3 is 12 residues. CDR1 is MNHEY, CDR2 SVGEGT, per germline. This chain's CDR3 is CACGGGQETQYF. CDR3 DNA sequence: TGTGCCTGCGGCGGGGGCCAAGAGACCCAGTACTTC.

Notes on this clonotype: A junction boundary mismatches the germline segment, possibly from a read error. This chain uses TRBV10-1 with TRBJ2-1, with 14 bases matching TRBD2. CDR3 length: 14 amino acids. The germline CDR1 and CDR2 sequences are WNHNN and SYGVQD (reference sequence). CDR3 DNA: TGCGCCAGCACCCCCGGGACTAGCGGGAGAGAGCTGTCCTTC. It yields the protein CASTPGTSGRELSF.

By share of the sample, this clonotype is medium-sized (0.01 to 0.1%). This chain joins TRBV20-1 and TRBJ2-1; D not resolved. V was clipped by 3 bases and J by 5 bases, with 14 bases between them. The CDR3 totals 14 residues. Looked up from germline, CDR1 is DFQATT and CDR2 is SNEGSKA (reference sequence). CDR3 sequence: CSASSGLGDNEQFF. The CDR3 nucleotides read TGCAGTGCTAGCTCGGGCCTTGGTGACAATGAGCAGTTCTTC.

Ten or more counts support this clonotype. The chain carries TRBV27 and TRBJ2-7, with 15 positions matching TRBD2. The ends lost 5 bases at V and 4 bases at J; junction bases unmatched: 6. Germline V gene data show CDR1 as MNHEY and CDR2 as SMNVEV (reference sequence). The CDR3 is made up of 16 amino acids. The DNA for the CDR3 is TGTGCCAGCAGTCGGGGACTAGCGGGAGGTTCGTACGAGCAGTACTTC. It is translated as CASSRGLAGGSYEQYF.

This clonotype was recorded at least ten times. The chain has TRBV5-6 and TRBJ2-3; 9 positions agree with TRBD2. From germline, CDR1 is SGHDT and CDR2 YYEEEE. V dropped 1 base and J dropped 3; count of bases not matched to a gene: 3. The CDR3 loop spans 15 amino acids. As DNA, the CDR3 is TGTGCCAGCAGCTTGTTAGCGGGAGCAACAGATACGCAGTATTTT. It codes for CASSLLAGATDTQYF.

The J gene is TRBJ1-5, the V gene TRBV19; 9 bases map to TRBD1. Germline CDR1 and CDR2: LNHDA and SQIVND (reference sequence). The length of the CDR3 is 13 residues. V lost 8 bases and J lost 6; bases outside the gene matches: 5. In nucleotides, the CDR3 is TGTGCCAGTTCCGGGACAGGGCGTCAGCCCCAGCATTTT. Amino acids: CASSGTGRQPQHF.

For this clonotype: A far larger clone is just one base off, so this is likely a read error. The CDR3, as DNA: TGTGCCAGCAGCCAAGATTGGCGAAGGAATAGCAATCAGCCCCAGCATTTT. It encodes CASSQDWRRNSNQPQHF. V usage is TRBV11-2 and J usage is TRBJ1-5; D is uncertain. The V end lost 5 bases, the J end lost 0 bases, and 17 bases lay between the germline ends. Germline loops: CDR1 SGHAT, CDR2 FQNNGV. The CDR3 totals 17 residues.

This clonotype is categorized as medium-sized (0.01 to 0.1%). This chain uses TRBV4-1 with TRBJ1-5, with TRBD1 as a possible D gene (6 bases). The V and J ends lost 4 bases and 0 bases respectively, with 10 bases between them. The CDR3 is 15 amino acids. Germline CDR1 MGHRA, CDR2 YSYEKL. The CDR3: CASSRYRDSNQPQHF. The CDR3 coding sequence is TGCGCCAGCAGCCGATACAGGGATAGCAATCAGCCCCAGCATTTT.